The clone carrying this TCR beta chain was counted many times. What it recognizes is unknown. Trimming cost V 2 bases and J 8 bases, with 15 bases left between them. The CDR3 totals 15 residues. From germline, CDR1 is LGHDT and CDR2 YNNKEL (reference sequence). Unique molecular identifiers tagged individual cDNA molecules. Each CDR3 protein gets one entry after TCRdb re-called the 5' RACE reads with MiXCR. The sample shows tens of thousands of distinct CDR3 sequences, 4.6% of them seen only once. This sample was included in a study of early T cells in non-severe SARS-CoV-2 infection. Looking at the study overall: Unsorted whole blood bulk RNA was sequenced, with unpaired chains.

General study results and limits: Matches to VDJdb favored anti-spike CD8 responses and missed private and CD4 specificities.

V and J are TRBV3-1 and TRBJ1-4; unclear D gene. The specimen was whole blood, collected at baseline. The TCR was taken from an adult who was a healthcare worker with PCR-confirmed SARS-CoV-2 infection or an uninfected control (not recorded which). CDR3 sequence: CASSQLVSDPEKLFF. The CDR3 nucleotides are TGTGCCAGCAGCCAACTGGTGTCGGACCCCGAAAAACTGTTTTTT.